The entry below gives a single TCR beta chain sequence along with its context. These data belong to a study of blood T cell repertoires in COVID-19. The wider study: The samples span acute and convalescent COVID-19 from the United States, Italy and Spain. Sample material is recorded as cDNA or gDNA derived from T cells, B-cell-depleted T cells, or PBMCs.

Per the authors' pipeline: How many nucleated cells were present was estimated from reference gene primer amplification. TCRdb's copy holds only in-frame clones and misses some; the assay was immunoSEQ multiplex PCR. The V and J calls and clone size come from that table; D and trimming were worked out from the DNA. The profile shows tens of thousands of clones, 65% to 90% of them singletons. Sequences were obtained from peripheral blood. This sequence was found in a man aged 80 or over with acute or convalescent COVID-19.

The CDR3 nucleotides are TGTGCCAGCAGCCAAACCGGGACTAGCTCCTACAATGAGCAGTTCTTC. Its protein product is CASSQTGTSSYNEQFF. The V call is TRBV3-1 (or the pseudogene TRBV3-2), the J call TRBJ2-1; 8 nucleotides line up with TRBD2. This CDR3 comprises 16 residues. Germline V gene sequence: CDR1 LGHDT, CDR2 YNNKEL (reference sequence). Trimming removed 2 bases from V and 0 bases from J; junction bases left unmatched: 3.